The rows below give T cell receptor beta chains drawn from one sample of a study of CD8 T cells in acute hepatitis C reinfection. Profiling relied on immunoSEQ multiplex PCR, and the TCRdb table lists in-frame clones only, not all of them. The sample consists of some 4,000 clones, roughly 40% of them appearing once. The sequenced sample was HCV NS3-1073 tetramer-sorted CD8+ T cells from PBMCs, obtained during acute infection. All receptors derive from a man aged 25 to 40 with chronic hepatitis C. CDR3s include the opening cysteine and the closing phenylalanine or tryptophan. The D gene is left open where the match is weak. The listing skips clone size in some rows; elsewhere it reads once, few, many or a size class.

CDR3 DNA,CDR3 protein,D gene,V gene,CDR3 length,J gene,clone size
TGCGCCAGCAGCTTGGAACTAGCGGGGGGGAATGAGCAGTTCTTC,CASSLELAGGNEQFF,TRBD2,TRBV5-1,15,TRBJ2-1,NA
TGTGCCAGCAGTGAACCCGAGACTAGCGGGGGGTTATACAATGAGCAGTTCTTC,CASSEPETSGGLYNEQFF,TRBD2,TRBV2,18,TRBJ2-1,medium-sized
TGTGCCAGCAGCCAACCCGGGACAGGGATGGCTTTCTTT,CASSQPGTGMAFF,TRBD1,TRBV4-2,13,TRBJ1-1,medium-sized
TGTGCCAGCAGCTTGACTAGCGGAGAACCATACGAGCAGTACTTC,CASSLTSGEPYEQYF,TRBD2,TRBV5-6,15,TRBJ2-7,NA
TGTGCCAGCAGCTTGGCTACCGACCATGTTTCTCTTAGAGGCTACACCTTC,CASSLATDHVSLRGYTF,NA,TRBV5-8,17,TRBJ1-2,few
TGCGCCAGCAGTGAGTCGGTCGCAGCAGGTAATGAGCAGTTCTTC,CASSESVAAGNEQFF,NA,TRBV10-1,15,TRBJ2-1,NA
TGTGCCAGCAGCCAGGAAACCGGGCCTCAAACGAGGGGCGAGCAGTACTTC,CASSQETGPQTRGEQYF,NA,TRBV11-2,17,TRBJ2-7,NA
TGTGCCAGCAGCCAAGGGGATCCGGGAGAGCAGTACTTC,CASSQGDPGEQYF,NA,TRBV4-2,13,TRBJ2-7,NA
TGTGCCAGTAGTATAGTCACTAGCGGGGGTTACCAAGAGACCCAGTACTTC,CASSIVTSGGYQETQYF,TRBD2,TRBV19,17,TRBJ2-5,medium-sized
TGTGCCAGCAGCCAATCGTCTAGCGGGGCCAACTACGAGCAGTACTTC,CASSQSSSGANYEQYF,TRBD2,TRBV4-2,16,TRBJ2-7,NA
TGTGCCAGCAGCCCAAGGACTAGCGGGGAACCCGGGGAGCTGTTTTTT,CASSPRTSGEPGELFF,TRBD2,TRBV4-2,16,TRBJ2-2,medium-sized
TGTGCCAGCAGCTTTGAGGTGGCTAGCGGGGGCGGCGATACGCAGTATTTT,CASSFEVASGGGDTQYF,TRBD2,TRBV7-9,17,TRBJ2-3,few
TGCGCCAGCAGCCAAGAGCCGACAGGGAATGGCTATGGCTACACCTTC,CASSQEPTGNGYGYTF,TRBD1,TRBV4-3,16,TRBJ1-2,NA
TGTGCCAGCAGCCAAGAAATCAGCGGGGGGAACACCGGGGAGCTGTTTTTT,CASSQEISGGNTGELFF,TRBD2,TRBV4-2,17,TRBJ2-2,medium-sized
TGTGCCATCAGTGACGGACAGGGCGCCAATGAGCAGTTCTTC,CAISDGQGANEQFF,TRBD1,TRBV10-3,14,TRBJ2-1,NA
TGTGCCAGCAGCCAAGAAACAGGGACTTGGGGCGAGCAGTACTTC,CASSQETGTWGEQYF,NA,TRBV4-2,15,TRBJ2-7,NA
TGTGCCTGGAGTGTACGTTCCGTCAGCTCTGAAGCTTTCTTT,CAWSVRSVSSEAFF,NA,TRBV30,14,TRBJ1-1,NA
TGCGCCAGCAGCCCGGAACCCGAGGGACGGGGAAACACCGGGGAGCTGTTTTTT,CASSPEPEGRGNTGELFF,NA,TRBV4-3,18,TRBJ2-2,NA
TGTGCCAGCACCGAACACGAACAATATCAGCCCCAGCATTTT,CASTEHEQYQPQHF,NA,TRBV2,14,TRBJ1-5,NA
TGTGCCAGCAGCGTAGAAGGGACAGAGCAGTTCTTC,CASSVEGTEQFF,NA,TRBV9,12,TRBJ2-1,NA
TGTGCCAGCAGCCAAGAAGTCGGGGGGGCCCCCGGGGAGCTGTTTTTT,CASSQEVGGAPGELFF,TRBD2,TRBV4-2,16,TRBJ2-2,once
TGTGCCAGCAGCCAAGAGTTAGCGGGGGCCAACTACGAGCAGTACTTC,CASSQELAGANYEQYF,TRBD2,TRBV4-2,16,TRBJ2-7,large